This is a list of T cell receptor beta chains from one sample in a study of blood T cell repertoires in COVID-19. Some clones are missing from TCRdb's copy, which holds only in-frame ones; the method was immunoSEQ multiplex PCR. The repertoire consists of about 220,000 clones, with approximately 77% occurring once and the leading ten covering less than 4%. Sequencing was done on a sample of peripheral blood. The source is a woman older than 75 with acute or convalescent COVID-19. CDR3s include the opening cysteine and the closing phenylalanine or tryptophan. A D gene is named only where the DNA matches it firmly. Size values are once, few and many counts, or a class for expanded clones, and some rows have none.

V gene: TRBV11-3; D gene: TRBD1; clone size: .; CDR3 length: 13; J gene: TRBJ1-2; CDR3 DNA: TGTGCCAGCAGCGCCCGGGACAGGGTTGGCTACACCTTC; CDR3 protein: CASSARDRVGYTF
V gene: TRBV5-5; D gene: TRBD1; clone size: few; CDR3 length: 14; J gene: TRBJ1-5; CDR3 DNA: TGTGCCAGCAGCTGGGACAGAAACAATCAGCCCCAGCATTTT; CDR3 protein: CASSWDRNNQPQHF
V gene: TRBV11-3; D gene: TRBD1; clone size: .; CDR3 length: 13; J gene: TRBJ1-1; CDR3 DNA: TGTGCCAGCAGCTTTAGGACAGGTAACGAAGCTTTCTTT; CDR3 protein: CASSFRTGNEAFF
V gene: TRBV19; D gene: .; clone size: .; CDR3 length: 12; J gene: TRBJ1-2; CDR3 DNA: TGTGCCAGTTTCGCGAACGGGTATGGCTACACCTTC; CDR3 protein: CASFANGYGYTF
V gene: TRBV6-2/TRBV6-3; D gene: TRBD1; clone size: .; CDR3 length: 15; J gene: TRBJ1-1; CDR3 DNA: TGTGCCAGCAGTGACAGGGTTGGGAGAAACACTGAAGCTTTCTTT; CDR3 protein: CASSDRVGRNTEAFF
V gene: TRBV19; D gene: TRBD1; clone size: .; CDR3 length: 14; J gene: TRBJ2-2; CDR3 DNA: TGTGCCAGTAGACGGGGACAGGGTCCCGGGGAGCTGTTTTTT; CDR3 protein: CASRRGQGPGELFF
V gene: TRBV3-1/TRBV3-2; D gene: .; clone size: .; CDR3 length: 13; J gene: TRBJ1-1; CDR3 DNA: TGTGCCAGCAGCCAGAGAACGGGGGTTTGGGCTTTCTTT; CDR3 protein: CASSQRTGVWAFF
V gene: TRBV5-1; D gene: .; clone size: .; CDR3 length: 16; J gene: TRBJ2-6; CDR3 DNA: TGCGCCAGCAGCTTGGCGCCGTCGGGTGAGGCCAACGTCCTGACTTTC; CDR3 protein: CASSLAPSGEANVLTF
V gene: TRBV19; D gene: .; clone size: .; CDR3 length: 15; J gene: TRBJ2-5; CDR3 DNA: TGTGCCAGTAGTATTATGGGCAGCCTGCAAGAGACCCAGTACTTC; CDR3 protein: CASSIMGSLQETQYF
V gene: TRBV6-6; D gene: .; clone size: once; CDR3 length: 14; J gene: TRBJ2-7; CDR3 DNA: TGTGCCAGCAGTTACTCGGTCGGGCAGGGAGGCTGCTACTTC; CDR3 protein: CASSYSVGQGGCYF
V gene: TRBV19; D gene: .; clone size: .; CDR3 length: 11; J gene: TRBJ1-1; CDR3 DNA: TGTGCCAGTAAGCGGGAGGGACGAACTTTCTTT; CDR3 protein: CASKREGRTFF
V gene: TRBV7-8; D gene: .; clone size: few; CDR3 length: 16; J gene: TRBJ1-1; CDR3 DNA: TGTGCCAGCAGCTTAGCCGGTCCCGGGACACCCTATGAAGCTTTCTTT; CDR3 protein: CASSLAGPGTPYEAFF
V gene: TRBV3-1/TRBV3-2; D gene: .; clone size: .; CDR3 length: 14; J gene: TRBJ2-5; CDR3 DNA: TGTGCCAGCAGCCAGCCTCGACTGGGAGAGACCCAGTACTTC; CDR3 protein: CASSQPRLGETQYF
V gene: TRBV5-4; D gene: TRBD1; clone size: .; CDR3 length: 16; J gene: TRBJ1-1; CDR3 DNA: TGTGCCAGCAGCCCGACAGGGGCCCGAGGAAACACTGAAGCTTTCTTT; CDR3 protein: CASSPTGARGNTEAFF
V gene: TRBV10-3; D gene: TRBD1; clone size: once; CDR3 length: 14; J gene: TRBJ1-1; CDR3 DNA: TGTGCCATCAGCCGAGGGACAGAGAACACTGAAGCTTTCTTT; CDR3 protein: CAISRGTENTEAFF
V gene: TRBV6-6; D gene: .; clone size: .; CDR3 length: 13; J gene: TRBJ1-6; CDR3 DNA: TGTGCCAGCTCCCCCAGGGAGGATTCACCCCTCCACTTT; CDR3 protein: CASSPREDSPLHF
V gene: TRBV19; D gene: TRBD1; clone size: .; CDR3 length: 14; J gene: TRBJ1-3; CDR3 DNA: TGTGCCAGTAGTTTGGGGACAGCAGGAAACACCATATATTTT; CDR3 protein: CASSLGTAGNTIYF
V gene: TRBV7-9; D gene: .; clone size: .; CDR3 length: 12; J gene: TRBJ2-7; CDR3 DNA: TGTGCCAGCAGCTTATCATCCTACGAGCAGTACTTC; CDR3 protein: CASSLSSYEQYF
V gene: TRBV7-3; D gene: TRBD1; clone size: .; CDR3 length: 13; J gene: TRBJ1-1; CDR3 DNA: TGTGCCAGCAGCCCGACAGGGATCACTGAAGCTTTCTTT; CDR3 protein: CASSPTGITEAFF
V gene: TRBV19; D gene: TRBD1; clone size: few; CDR3 length: 14; J gene: TRBJ1-2; CDR3 DNA: TGTGCCAGTAGTACACGACAGGGATCCTATGGCTACACCTTC; CDR3 protein: CASSTRQGSYGYTF
V gene: TRBV19; D gene: .; clone size: .; CDR3 length: 13; J gene: TRBJ2-5; CDR3 DNA: TGTGCCAGTAGTATTCAGGGTGGAGAGACCCAGTACTTC; CDR3 protein: CASSIQGGETQYF
V gene: TRBV11-3; D gene: .; clone size: .; CDR3 length: 11; J gene: TRBJ2-7; CDR3 DNA: TGTGCCAGCAGCCCACGGGGGGAGCAGTACTTC; CDR3 protein: CASSPRGEQYF
V gene: TRBV6-1; D gene: TRBD1; clone size: once; CDR3 length: 16; J gene: TRBJ1-3; CDR3 DNA: TGTGCCAGCAGTGAAGACCGACAGGGAATCGGAAACACCATATATTTT; CDR3 protein: CASSEDRQGIGNTIYF
V gene: TRBV14; D gene: TRBD2; clone size: .; CDR3 length: 16; J gene: TRBJ2-5; CDR3 DNA: TGTGCCAGCAGCCCCTGGACTAGTAGGCACAAAGAGACCCAGTACTTC; CDR3 protein: CASSPWTSRHKETQYF
V gene: TRBV9; D gene: TRBD1; clone size: .; CDR3 length: 15; J gene: TRBJ2-2; CDR3 DNA: TGTGCCAGCAGCGTAGGTACAGGGGGTGACGGGGAGCTGTTTTTT; CDR3 protein: CASSVGTGGDGELFF
V gene: TRBV11-2; D gene: .; clone size: .; CDR3 length: 14; J gene: TRBJ2-5; CDR3 DNA: TGTGCCAGCAGCTTAGGTTTCCCGGGAGAGACCCAGTACTTC; CDR3 protein: CASSLGFPGETQYF
V gene: TRBV9; D gene: TRBD2; clone size: once; CDR3 length: 16; J gene: TRBJ2-2; CDR3 DNA: TGTGCCAGCAGCCCGGGGGGGGCTACCCAGACCGGGGAGCTGTTTTTT; CDR3 protein: CASSPGGATQTGELFF
V gene: TRBV5-1; D gene: .; clone size: .; CDR3 length: 14; J gene: TRBJ2-7; CDR3 DNA: TGCGCCAGCAGCTTGGACAGGTTCTCCTACGAGCAGTACTTC; CDR3 protein: CASSLDRFSYEQYF
V gene: TRBV7-2; D gene: TRBD1; clone size: .; CDR3 length: 15; J gene: TRBJ2-7; CDR3 DNA: TGTGCCAGCAGCCTATTCACAGGGGTAACGGGCGAGCAGTACTTC; CDR3 protein: CASSLFTGVTGEQYF
V gene: TRBV11-2; D gene: TRBD2; clone size: .; CDR3 length: 14; J gene: TRBJ2-7; CDR3 DNA: TGTGCCAGCAGCCGACTAGCGGATACCTACGAGCAGTACTTC; CDR3 protein: CASSRLADTYEQYF
V gene: TRBV9; D gene: TRBD1; clone size: .; CDR3 length: 13; J gene: TRBJ2-7; CDR3 DNA: TGTGCCAGCAGCGTCCGACAGGGTTACGAGCAGTACTTC; CDR3 protein: CASSVRQGYEQYF
V gene: TRBV11-1; D gene: .; clone size: .; CDR3 length: 14; J gene: TRBJ2-7; CDR3 DNA: TGTGCCAGCAGCATCGACAGGCCCATCGGCGAGCAGTACTTC; CDR3 protein: CASSIDRPIGEQYF
V gene: TRBV7-2; D gene: .; clone size: .; CDR3 length: 13; J gene: TRBJ1-6; CDR3 DNA: TGTGCCAGCAAAAAGGGGCTGGATTCACCCCTCCACTTT; CDR3 protein: CASKKGLDSPLHF
V gene: TRBV6-6; D gene: TRBD2; clone size: few; CDR3 length: 15; J gene: TRBJ2-7; CDR3 DNA: TGTGCCAGCAGTAAGACTAGCGGGGGATTCTACGAGCAGTACTTC; CDR3 protein: CASSKTSGGFYEQYF
V gene: TRBV29-1; D gene: .; clone size: .; CDR3 length: 13; J gene: TRBJ1-2; CDR3 DNA: TGCAGCGCCCGACACGGGGAGGTCTATGGCTACACCTTC; CDR3 protein: CSARHGEVYGYTF
V gene: TRBV11-2; D gene: .; clone size: .; CDR3 length: 12; J gene: TRBJ2-7; CDR3 DNA: TGTGCCAGCAGCGTGGGCCACTACGAGCAGTACTTC; CDR3 protein: CASSVGHYEQYF
V gene: TRBV18; D gene: .; clone size: .; CDR3 length: 16; J gene: TRBJ1-3; CDR3 DNA: TGTGCCAGCTCACCCGCGGTGGTTATTTCGAGGAACACCATATATTTT; CDR3 protein: CASSPAVVISRNTIYF
V gene: TRBV21-1; D gene: .; clone size: few; CDR3 length: 15; J gene: TRBJ1-2; CDR3 DNA: TGTGCCAGCAGCTACTGTCGGGGGGATGGGTATGGCTACACCTTC; CDR3 protein: CASSYCRGDGYGYTF
V gene: TRBV18; D gene: TRBD1; clone size: .; CDR3 length: 15; J gene: TRBJ1-4; CDR3 DNA: TGTGCCAGCTCACCCCGCCAGGGGGCTAATGAAAAACTGTTTTTT; CDR3 protein: CASSPRQGANEKLFF
V gene: TRBV5-1; D gene: TRBD1; clone size: .; CDR3 length: 17; J gene: TRBJ1-3; CDR3 DNA: TGCGCCAGCAGCTTGGTAGGGGACAGTAACTCTGGAAACACCATATATTTT; CDR3 protein: CASSLVGDSNSGNTIYF
V gene: TRBV5-1; D gene: .; clone size: .; CDR3 length: 15; J gene: TRBJ2-7; CDR3 DNA: TGCGCCAGCAGGTCCTGGGGGGAGCAAGTCCACGAGCAGTACTTC; CDR3 protein: CASRSWGEQVHEQYF
V gene: TRBV19; D gene: TRBD1; clone size: .; CDR3 length: 13; J gene: TRBJ1-2; CDR3 DNA: TGTGCCAGTAGTATTGGACAGGCTTTTTTCTACACCTTC; CDR3 protein: CASSIGQAFFYTF
V gene: TRBV12-3/TRBV12-4; D gene: .; clone size: .; CDR3 length: 13; J gene: TRBJ1-2; CDR3 DNA: TGTGCCAGCAGACCGACAGGCCCCTATGGCTACACCTTC; CDR3 protein: CASRPTGPYGYTF
V gene: TRBV6-5; D gene: TRBD1; clone size: few; CDR3 length: 14; J gene: TRBJ1-2; CDR3 DNA: TGTGCCAGCAGTTACGGACAGGGGGTCGGTGGCTACACCTTC; CDR3 protein: CASSYGQGVGGYTF
V gene: TRBV11-3; D gene: .; clone size: .; CDR3 length: 17; J gene: TRBJ1-1; CDR3 DNA: TGTGCCAGCAGCTTAGGTTATTATTTCAGGCCGAACACTGAAGCTTTCTTT; CDR3 protein: CASSLGYYFRPNTEAFF
V gene: TRBV7-2; D gene: .; clone size: .; CDR3 length: 13; J gene: TRBJ2-1; CDR3 DNA: .; CDR3 protein: CASSLFAGGILFF
V gene: TRBV7-3; D gene: TRBD1; clone size: .; CDR3 length: 15; J gene: TRBJ1-3; CDR3 DNA: TGTGCCAGCAGCCCCACAGGGGGACCTGGAAACACCATATATTTT; CDR3 protein: CASSPTGGPGNTIYF
V gene: TRBV27; D gene: .; clone size: once; CDR3 length: 14; J gene: TRBJ1-1; CDR3 DNA: TGTGCCAGCAGTTCCCCTGGCAATGTGGCTGAAGCTTTCTTT; CDR3 protein: CASSSPGNVAEAFF
V gene: TRBV21-1; D gene: .; clone size: .; CDR3 length: 21; J gene: TRBJ2-7; CDR3 DNA: TGTGCCAGCAGCAAAAAAAACCTACCTATTTGGGGACAGGGGGGCTCCTACGAGCAGTACTTC; CDR3 protein: CASSKKNLPIWGQGGSYEQYF
V gene: TRBV7-2; D gene: .; clone size: .; CDR3 length: 17; J gene: TRBJ1-6; CDR3 DNA: TGTGCCAGCAGCTTAGAGGTGGGGGGCGGGAGGAGTTCACCCCTCCACTTT; CDR3 protein: CASSLEVGGGRSSPLHF
V gene: TRBV2; D gene: .; clone size: .; CDR3 length: 15; J gene: TRBJ2-3; CDR3 DNA: TGTGCCAGCAGTGAACAGGGTACGCGGACAGATACGCAGTATTTT; CDR3 protein: CASSEQGTRTDTQYF
V gene: TRBV10-3; D gene: .; clone size: .; CDR3 length: 14; J gene: TRBJ2-2; CDR3 DNA: TGTGCCAACAAGGGGGATATGAACACCGGGGAGCTGTTTTTT; CDR3 protein: CANKGDMNTGELFF
V gene: TRBV11-2; D gene: TRBD2; clone size: .; CDR3 length: 18; J gene: TRBJ2-1; CDR3 DNA: TGTGCCAGCAGCTTAGCGGGCAGCGGGGGTGTGGGGTACAATGAGCAGTTCTTC; CDR3 protein: CASSLAGSGGVGYNEQFF
V gene: TRBV11-3; D gene: .; clone size: .; CDR3 length: 15; J gene: TRBJ2-5; CDR3 DNA: TGTGCCAGCAGCTTAACTCCACAGGGCTGGGAGACCCAGTACTTC; CDR3 protein: CASSLTPQGWETQYF
V gene: TRBV5-4; D gene: .; clone size: .; CDR3 length: 14; J gene: TRBJ1-1; CDR3 DNA: TGTGCCAGCAGCTTGTACAGGTTGAACACTGAAGCTTTCTTT; CDR3 protein: CASSLYRLNTEAFF
V gene: TRBV28; D gene: TRBD1; clone size: .; CDR3 length: 14; J gene: TRBJ2-3; CDR3 DNA: TGTGCCAGCAGTTTACCCAGGGACAGGGGAACGCAGTATTTT; CDR3 protein: CASSLPRDRGTQYF
V gene: TRBV27; D gene: .; clone size: .; CDR3 length: 15; J gene: TRBJ1-1; CDR3 DNA: TGTGCCAGCAGTTTCTCCCGACGGACAAACACTGAAGCTTTCTTT; CDR3 protein: CASSFSRRTNTEAFF
V gene: TRBV7-9; D gene: TRBD1; clone size: .; CDR3 length: 13; J gene: TRBJ1-1; CDR3 DNA: TGTGCCAGCAGCCCAGGGGGCGGCACTGAAGCTTTCTTT; CDR3 protein: CASSPGGGTEAFF
V gene: TRBV11-2; D gene: TRBD1; clone size: .; CDR3 length: 16; J gene: TRBJ2-3; CDR3 DNA: TGTGCCAGCAGCTCCTGGGACAGGCCCCCCACAGATACGCAGTATTTT; CDR3 protein: CASSSWDRPPTDTQYF
V gene: TRBV9; D gene: TRBD1; clone size: .; CDR3 length: 16; J gene: TRBJ1-2; CDR3 DNA: TGTGCCAGCAGCTCAATCTCGGGACAGGGGAACTATGGCTACACCTTC; CDR3 protein: CASSSISGQGNYGYTF